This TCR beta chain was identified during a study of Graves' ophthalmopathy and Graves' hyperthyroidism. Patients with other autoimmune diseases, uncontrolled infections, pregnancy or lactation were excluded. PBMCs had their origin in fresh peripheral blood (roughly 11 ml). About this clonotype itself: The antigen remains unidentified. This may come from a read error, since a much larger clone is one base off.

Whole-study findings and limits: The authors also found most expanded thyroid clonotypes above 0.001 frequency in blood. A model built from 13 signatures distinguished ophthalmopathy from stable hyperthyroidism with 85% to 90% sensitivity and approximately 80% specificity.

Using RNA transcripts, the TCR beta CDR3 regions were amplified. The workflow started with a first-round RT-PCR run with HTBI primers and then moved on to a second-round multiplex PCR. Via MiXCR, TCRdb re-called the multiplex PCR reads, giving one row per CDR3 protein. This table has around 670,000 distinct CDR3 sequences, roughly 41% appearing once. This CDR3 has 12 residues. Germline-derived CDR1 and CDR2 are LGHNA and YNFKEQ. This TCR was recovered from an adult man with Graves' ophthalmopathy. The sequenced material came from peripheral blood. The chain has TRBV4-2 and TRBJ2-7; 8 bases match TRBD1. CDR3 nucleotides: TGTGTCAGCAGCCCCGGACAGGGCGAGCAGTACTTC. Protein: CVSSPGQGEQYF.